The 28 T cell receptor beta chains listed next were all sequenced from one sample in a study of CD8 T cells in Susac syndrome. Reverse transcription of roughly 0.5 to 1 ug RNA used random hexamers. Each CDR3 protein is one row after TCRdb ran MiXCR on the immunoSEQ multiplex PCR reads. Among 110,000 to 150,000 distinct CDR3 sequences listed, around 95% were seen once. Material for sequencing was CD4+ T cells from PBMCs. The origin of the receptors is a human donor with Susac syndrome.

The rearrangement joins TRBV25-1 to TRBJ1-2; a possible D gene is TRBD1 (6 bases). CDR1 MGHDK and CDR2 SYGVNS come from the germline V gene. The CDR3 consists of 14 residues. Trimming shortened V by 6 bases and J by 6 bases, and 17 bases separated the two germline ends. CDR3 protein: CASSSSRGLHGYTF. In nucleotides, the CDR3 is TGTGCCAGCAGCTCTTCTCGGGGGCTGCATGGCTACACCTTC.

The CDR3 spells CASSPHQGAADEQYF. DNA for the CDR3: TGTGCCAGCAGTCCCCACCAGGGAGCGGCGGACGAGCAGTACTTC. The chain carries TRBV2 and TRBJ2-7; D is tentatively TRBD1 or TRBD2 (5 bases each). Trimming cost V 5 bases and J 5 bases, with 19 bases left between them. Germline V gene data show CDR1 as SNHLY and CDR2 as FYNNEI. The CDR3 loop spans 15 amino acids.

This clonotype is a singleton in its sample. The chain combines TRBV27 with TRBJ2-2; D uncertain. CDR1 and CDR2 (germline): MNHEY, SMNVEV (reference sequence). This CDR3 has 16 residues. The V and J ends lost 6 bases and 4 bases respectively, with 18 bases between them. The CDR3 DNA reads TGTGCCAGCAGCTTCACTCCTGACTCTACCACCGGGGAGCTGTTTTTT. This codes for CASSFTPDSTTGELFF.

The J gene is TRBJ2-3, the V gene TRBV29-1; D ambiguous. CDR1 SQVTM and CDR2 ANQGSEA come from the germline V gene. The CDR3 covers 12 residues. The V gene lost 4 bases and the J gene lost 2 bases, with 7 bases spanning the gap. The CDR3 protein is CSVAQTTDTQYF. Written as DNA, the CDR3 is TGCAGCGTTGCGCAGACCACAGATACGCAGTATTTT.

J is TRBJ2-3 and V is TRBV4-1; 7 bases are shared with TRBD2. The germline V gene encodes CDR1 MGHRA and CDR2 YSYEKL. After removal of 4 bases from V and 1 base from J, the junction contained 5 bases not matched to a gene. The CDR3 is made up of 15 amino acids. CDR3 nucleotide sequence: TGCGCCAGCAGCCGAGGTGCGGGGGGCACAGATACGCAGTATTTT. Residues: CASSRGAGGTDTQYF.

J is TRBJ2-7 and V is TRBV9, with TRBD1 matching over 7 bases. V lost 3 bases and J lost 2; bases outside the gene matches: 5. The germline V gene encodes CDR1 SGDLS and CDR2 YYNGEE. CDR3 length: 14 amino acids. CDR3 region: CASSGRQGPYEQYF. The CDR3 bases are TGTGCCAGCAGCGGTCGACAGGGCCCCTACGAGCAGTACTTC.

The chain couples TRBV6-4 to TRBJ2-3, with 8 bases aligning to TRBD1. Looked up from germline, CDR1 is MRHNA and CDR2 is SNTAGT. This CDR3 is built from 15 residues. J gave up 1 base and V 4 bases, and 4 bases lay outside the gene matches. CDR3 sequence reads: CASSASDRGTDTQYF. The CDR3 DNA reads as TGTGCCAGCAGTGCCTCGGACAGGGGCACAGATACGCAGTATTTT.

V and J are TRBV3-1 and TRBJ2-2; a weak D match, TRBD2 (5 bases). Germline loops: CDR1 LGHDT, CDR2 YNNKEL (reference sequence). The CDR3 loop spans 17 amino acids. V lost 4 bases and J lost 0, with 15 bases in between. The CDR3 is CASSPGVELPNTGELFF. CDR3 bases: TGTGCCAGCAGCCCCGGGGTTGAACTCCCGAACACCGGGGAGCTGTTTTTT.

The V gene is TRBV20-1, the J gene TRBJ2-7, with TRBD2 identical over 7 bases. V trimming: 0 bases; J trimming: 0 bases; junction bases outside the gene matches: 5. This CDR3 comprises 15 residues. Germline V lookup: CDR1 DFQATT, CDR2 SNEGSKA (reference sequence). In DNA, the CDR3 is TGCAGTGCTAGAGATTTCGGGGGGAGCTCCTACGAGCAGTACTTC. Translation: CSARDFGGSSYEQYF.

This clonotype was found once. The chain recombines TRBV29-1 with TRBJ2-3; tentatively, D is TRBD1 or TRBD2 (6 bases each). The CDR3 extends over 13 amino acids. With 5 bases removed from V and 4 bases from J, the gap between germline ends came to 13 bases. Germline V lookup: CDR1 SQVTM, CDR2 ANQGSEA. The CDR3 protein is CSVRGQISDTQYF. Written as DNA, the CDR3 is TGCAGCGTTCGGGGGCAAATATCAGATACGCAGTATTTT.

V and J are TRBV20-1 and TRBJ2-2, with TRBD1 matching 7 bases. The CDR3 totals 15 residues. Per germline, CDR1 DFQATT and CDR2 SNEGSKA (reference sequence). V gave up 5 bases and J gave up 9 bases; unmatched junction bases: 15. CDR3 region: CSAALVTGLNRELFF. CDR3 nucleotides: TGCAGTGCTGCGTTAGTGACAGGGTTAAACCGGGAGCTGTTTTTT.

V usage is TRBV27 and J usage is TRBJ2-1; 12 bases map to TRBD2. The CDR3 consists of 14 residues. The germline gives CDR1 MNHEY, CDR2 SMNVEV (reference sequence). After removal of 7 bases from V and 7 bases from J, the junction contained 5 bases not matched to a gene. CDR3 region: CASISGTSGNEQFF. Written as DNA, the CDR3 is TGTGCCAGCATTAGCGGGACTAGCGGGAATGAGCAGTTCTTC.

The chain couples TRBV14 to TRBJ1-3, with D perhaps matching TRBD1 (6 bases). V lost 2 bases to trimming and J lost 8 bases, with 7 bases between them. The CDR3 sequence is 12 residues long. Germline V gene lookup returns CDR1 SGHDN and CDR2 FVKESK. The CDR3 DNA is TGTGCCAGCAGCCAACAGGGGCACACCATATATTTT. It is translated as CASSQQGHTIYF.

V is TRBV12-3 or TRBV12-4 and J is TRBJ2-5; 10 bases line up with TRBD2. The CDR3 spans 15 residues. V shed 7 bases and J 5 bases; nucleotides not matched to a gene: 10. The CDR3 reads CASTLGSGRSETQYF. CDR3 in DNA: TGTGCCAGCACCCTGGGTAGCGGGAGGTCCGAGACCCAGTACTTC.

The rearrangement links TRBV28 to TRBJ2-1, with 11 bases lining up with TRBD2. There are 19 residues in the CDR3. Per the germline V gene, CDR1 is MDHEN and CDR2 is SYDVKM. Losses at the gene ends were 6 bases for V and 2 bases for J; bases not matched to a gene: 15. CDR3 residues: CASRDTGTSGRGTYNEQFF. Written as DNA, the CDR3 is TGTGCCAGCAGGGACACCGGGACTAGCGGACGGGGAACCTACAATGAGCAGTTCTTC.

This chain uses TRBV29-1 with TRBJ2-5; maybe TRBD2 (6 bases). The CDR3 is made up of 16 amino acids. CDR1 SQVTM and CDR2 ANQGSEA come from the germline V gene. The V gene lost 0 bases and the J gene lost 5 bases, with 19 bases spanning the gap. CDR3 amino acids: CSVEDHKRGVVETQYF. The CDR3 bases are TGCAGCGTTGAAGATCACAAGCGCGGGGTGGTCGAGACCCAGTACTTC.

This chain links TRBV10-3 with TRBJ2-3; D call uncertain. This CDR3 comprises 13 residues. The V gene's germline CDR1 is ENHRY and CDR2 SYGVKD. Trimming took 1 base from V and 7 from J, leaving 9 bases between them. Here the CDR3 DNA reads TGTGCCATCAGTGAGTTTGACTCCTATACGCAGTATTTT. Encoded protein: CAISEFDSYTQYF.

The J gene is TRBJ2-5, the V gene TRBV5-1, with a tentative D call TRBD2 (6 bases). Germline V lookup: CDR1 SGHRS, CDR2 YFSETQ. Trimming removed 5 bases at V and 2 bases at J, with 7 bases between. There are 12 residues in the CDR3. The CDR3: CASRGLQETQYF. The CDR3 DNA reads TGCGCCAGCAGGGGACTTCAAGAGACCCAGTACTTC.

J is TRBJ2-7 and V is TRBV28; D may match TRBD1 or TRBD2 (5 bases each). This CDR3 has 14 residues. Germline CDR1 reads MDHEN; CDR2 reads SYDVKM. The V gene lost 4 bases and the J gene lost 7 bases, with 17 bases spanning the gap. The CDR3 loop reads CASSYPGRSEEQYF. The CDR3 bases are TGTGCCAGCAGTTACCCGGGACGTTCAGAGGAGCAGTACTTC.

The V and J genes are TRBV20-1 and TRBJ2-3, with a weak D call TRBD1 (6 bases). Trimming pared 2 bases from V and 14 bases from J, leaving 23 bases between. Germline V CDR1 and CDR2: DFQATT, SNEGSKA (reference sequence). The CDR3 runs to 14 residues. CDR3 DNA sequence: TGCAGTGCTAGACCCCAGGGGCATAGCGTCCTGGGGTATTTT. This encodes CSARPQGHSVLGYF.

The chain combines TRBV4-2 with TRBJ2-3; D not resolved. V was shortened by 3 bases and J by 3 bases, with 4 bases between the two germline ends. The germline CDR1 and CDR2 sequences are LGHNA and YNFKEQ. CDR3 length: 12 amino acids. CDR3 loop: CASSHHTDTQYF. The CDR3, as DNA: TGTGCCAGCAGCCACCATACAGATACGCAGTATTTT.

This chain uses TRBV18 with TRBJ2-1; 11 bases match TRBD2. Unmatched junction bases numbered 7, after V lost 2 bases and J lost 4 bases. The CDR3 sequence is 17 residues long. Germline V lookup: CDR1 KGHSH, CDR2 LQKENI. The CDR3 is CASSPAVGTSGYNEQFF. The DNA for the CDR3 is TGTGCCAGCTCACCAGCTGTAGGGACTAGCGGTTACAATGAGCAGTTCTTC.

CDR3 in amino acids: CAIRRDGLETQYF. The CDR3 DNA reads as TGTGCCATAAGGAGGGACGGACTAGAGACCCAGTACTTC. The V call is TRBV3-1, the J call TRBJ2-5; TRBD2 might be the D (6 bases). Germline CDR1 and CDR2: LGHDT and YNNKEL (reference sequence). This CDR3 spans 13 amino acids. V shed 10 bases and J shed 4 bases, with 16 bases lying between them.

V gene TRBV20-1 combines with J gene TRBJ1-5; D remains unclear. Germline V lookup: CDR1 DFQATT, CDR2 SNEGSKA (reference sequence). V lost 3 bases and J lost 7, with 7 bases in between. The CDR3 has 11 amino acids. The CDR3 nucleotides read TGCAGTGCTAGTAGGGAACAGCCCCAGCATTTT. Its translation: CSASREQPQHF.

The genes are TRBV21-1 and TRBJ2-4; the table's TRBD1 call for D was not verified on the DNA. TRBV21-1 is a pseudogene. This CDR3 has 13 amino acids. In DNA form, the CDR3 reads TGTGCCAGCAGCCCCGACAGGGGAAACATTCAGTACTTC. Translating gives CASSPDRGNIQYF.

The gene calls are TRBV7-9 and TRBJ1-2, with no clear D. Trimming shortened V by 5 bases and J by 8 bases, and 15 bases separated the two germline ends. This CDR3 comprises 13 residues. Per the germline V gene, CDR1 is SEHNR and CDR2 is FQNEAQ (reference sequence). The CDR3 is CASSGPGQGGYTF. The CDR3 nucleotides read TGTGCCAGCAGCGGTCCGGGCCAAGGGGGCTACACCTTC.

The J gene is TRBJ1-1, the V gene TRBV29-1; D is possibly TRBD1 (5 bases). The CDR3 loop spans 15 amino acids. Trimming shortened V by 5 bases and J by 3 bases, and 19 bases separated the two germline ends. The germline V gene has CDR1 SQVTM and CDR2 ANQGSEA. CDR3 in DNA: TGCAGCGTTTCAACTGGAGCCACAGGACACACTGAAGCTTTCTTT. Its protein is CSVSTGATGHTEAFF.

The chain employs TRBV6-2 or TRBV6-3 and TRBJ2-7, with D possibly being TRBD1 (6 bases). CDR1 is MNHEY and CDR2 is SVGEGT in the germline V gene. Trimming removed 8 bases from V and 2 bases from J, with 13 bases in between. This CDR3 spans 13 amino acids. This CDR3 is CASPRGCTYEQYF. The CDR3, as DNA: TGTGCCAGCCCCAGGGGCTGCACCTACGAGCAGTACTTC.